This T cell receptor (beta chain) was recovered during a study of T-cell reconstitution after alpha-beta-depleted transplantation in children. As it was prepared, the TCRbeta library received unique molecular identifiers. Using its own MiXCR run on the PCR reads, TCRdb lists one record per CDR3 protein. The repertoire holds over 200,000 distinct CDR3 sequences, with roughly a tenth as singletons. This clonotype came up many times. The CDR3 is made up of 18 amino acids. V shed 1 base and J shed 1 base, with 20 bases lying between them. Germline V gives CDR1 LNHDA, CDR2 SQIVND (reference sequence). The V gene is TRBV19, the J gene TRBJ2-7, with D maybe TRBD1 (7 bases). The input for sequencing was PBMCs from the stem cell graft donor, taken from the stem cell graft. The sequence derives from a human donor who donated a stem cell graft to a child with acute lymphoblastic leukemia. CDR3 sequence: CASSIVSAGGTGSYEQYF. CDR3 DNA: TGTGCCAGTAGTATAGTTTCGGCAGGGGGGACTGGTTCCTACGAGCAGTACTTC.